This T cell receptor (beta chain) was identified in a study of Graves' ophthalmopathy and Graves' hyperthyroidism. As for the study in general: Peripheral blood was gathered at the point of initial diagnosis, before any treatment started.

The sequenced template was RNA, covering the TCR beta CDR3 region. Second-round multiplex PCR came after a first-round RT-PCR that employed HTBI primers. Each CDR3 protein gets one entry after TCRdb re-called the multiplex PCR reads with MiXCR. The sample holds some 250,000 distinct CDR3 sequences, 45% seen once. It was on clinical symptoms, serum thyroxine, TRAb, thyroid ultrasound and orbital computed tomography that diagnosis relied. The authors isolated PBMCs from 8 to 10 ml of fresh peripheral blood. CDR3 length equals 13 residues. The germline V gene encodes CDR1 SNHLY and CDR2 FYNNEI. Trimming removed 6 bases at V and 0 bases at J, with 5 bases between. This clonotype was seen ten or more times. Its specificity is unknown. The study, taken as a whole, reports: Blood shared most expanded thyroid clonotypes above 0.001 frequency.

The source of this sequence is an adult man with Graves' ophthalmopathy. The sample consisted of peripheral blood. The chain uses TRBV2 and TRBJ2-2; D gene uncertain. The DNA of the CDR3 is TGTGCCAGCAGGGGTGCGAACACCGGGGAGCTGTTTTTT. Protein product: CASRGANTGELFF.